This T cell receptor (beta chain) originates from a study of T cells after posttransplantation cyclophosphamide. Regarding this clone: The antigen remains undetermined.

On the day of bone marrow donation, the related graft donor provided peripheral blood. V was pared by 5 bases and J by 7 bases, with 13 bases of the junction left unmatched. The CDR3 is made up of 16 amino acids. Germline values: CDR1 SEHNR, CDR2 FQNEAQ (reference sequence). Study-wide results and limits: TRB overlap between skin or GI tissue T cells and blood was limited. Donor CD8+ memory clones often dominated recipient blood repertoires at later times.

Data came from immunoSEQ multiplex PCR; TCRdb stores just in-frame clones and leaves some out. The profile shows about 52,000 clones, 90% to 95% of them singletons. The chain has TRBV7-9 and TRBJ2-2, with 7 bases fitting TRBD2. Sequences were obtained from PBMCs. The TCR comes from a woman aged 30 to 39 in good health and a related stem cell transplant donor. This chain's CDR3 is CASSAAGTPGGGELFF. The DNA for the CDR3 is TGTGCCAGCAGCGCAGCCGGGACGCCGGGAGGCGGGGAGCTGTTTTTT.